This paragraph reports one T cell receptor beta chain. What it binds is unknown. This specimen comes from a study of beta chain features in type 1 diabetes. Study-wide points: Individuals with type 1 diabetes displayed fewer insertions and more deletions at VDJ junctions. Shorter TCRB CDR3s, moderately but significantly so, marked every one of the four CD4+ subsets in Type 1 diabetes patients.

Blood was collected once per donor into heparin, averaging approximately 110 mL. Reverse transcription of all isolated RNA meant that expressed TCRB transcripts were sequenced. Libraries were prepared by immunoSEQ multiplex PCR; TCRdb keeps only in-frame clonotypes and omits some of them. The table includes more than 300,000 clones, roughly 13% detected once. CDR1 is SGHNT, CDR2 YYREEE, per germline (reference sequence). This CDR3 has 13 amino acids. Trimming pared 2 bases from V and 5 bases from J, leaving 8 bases between. This sequence was found in a man between 18 and 35 years old in good health. This chain joins TRBV5-4 and TRBJ2-1, with a weak D call TRBD1 (5 bases). Sequencing input: naive CD4+ T cells from blood. The CDR3 reads CASSFRQNNEQFF. CDR3 in DNA: TGTGCCAGCAGCTTTAGACAGAACAATGAGCAGTTCTTC.